The sequence of this T cell receptor (beta chain) was determined in a study of T-cell memory formation after mild COVID-19. The germline CDR1 and CDR2 sequences are LGHNT and FRNRAP. The CDR3 runs to 14 residues. Trimming cost V 0 bases and J 7 bases, with 10 bases left between them. TCRdb re-analysed the 5' RACE reads in MiXCR, keeping a single row per CDR3 protein. There are under 200,000 distinct CDR3 sequences in the sample; 11% occur only once, and less than 4% lies in the top ten. The sample was PBMCs or a T cell subset sorted from them (not recorded which). The sequence was collected from a man aged 18 to 29 who had mild COVID-19 (a few samples of this study predate the infection). Cell type and time point are not known. The V gene is TRBV12-5, the J gene TRBJ2-1; perhaps TRBD2 as D (6 bases). This chain's CDR3 is CASGLVSGGNEQFF. DNA for the CDR3: TGTGCTAGTGGTTTGGTATCTGGAGGGAATGAGCAGTTCTTC. Looking up the rest from reference TRBV12-5 and TRBJ2-1 gives the full variable domain: DARVTQTPRHKVTEMGQEVTMRCQPILGHNTVFWYRQTMMQGLELLAYFRNRAPLDDSGMPKDRFSAEMPDATLATLKIQPSEPRDSAVYFCASGLVSGGNEQFFGPGTRLTVL.